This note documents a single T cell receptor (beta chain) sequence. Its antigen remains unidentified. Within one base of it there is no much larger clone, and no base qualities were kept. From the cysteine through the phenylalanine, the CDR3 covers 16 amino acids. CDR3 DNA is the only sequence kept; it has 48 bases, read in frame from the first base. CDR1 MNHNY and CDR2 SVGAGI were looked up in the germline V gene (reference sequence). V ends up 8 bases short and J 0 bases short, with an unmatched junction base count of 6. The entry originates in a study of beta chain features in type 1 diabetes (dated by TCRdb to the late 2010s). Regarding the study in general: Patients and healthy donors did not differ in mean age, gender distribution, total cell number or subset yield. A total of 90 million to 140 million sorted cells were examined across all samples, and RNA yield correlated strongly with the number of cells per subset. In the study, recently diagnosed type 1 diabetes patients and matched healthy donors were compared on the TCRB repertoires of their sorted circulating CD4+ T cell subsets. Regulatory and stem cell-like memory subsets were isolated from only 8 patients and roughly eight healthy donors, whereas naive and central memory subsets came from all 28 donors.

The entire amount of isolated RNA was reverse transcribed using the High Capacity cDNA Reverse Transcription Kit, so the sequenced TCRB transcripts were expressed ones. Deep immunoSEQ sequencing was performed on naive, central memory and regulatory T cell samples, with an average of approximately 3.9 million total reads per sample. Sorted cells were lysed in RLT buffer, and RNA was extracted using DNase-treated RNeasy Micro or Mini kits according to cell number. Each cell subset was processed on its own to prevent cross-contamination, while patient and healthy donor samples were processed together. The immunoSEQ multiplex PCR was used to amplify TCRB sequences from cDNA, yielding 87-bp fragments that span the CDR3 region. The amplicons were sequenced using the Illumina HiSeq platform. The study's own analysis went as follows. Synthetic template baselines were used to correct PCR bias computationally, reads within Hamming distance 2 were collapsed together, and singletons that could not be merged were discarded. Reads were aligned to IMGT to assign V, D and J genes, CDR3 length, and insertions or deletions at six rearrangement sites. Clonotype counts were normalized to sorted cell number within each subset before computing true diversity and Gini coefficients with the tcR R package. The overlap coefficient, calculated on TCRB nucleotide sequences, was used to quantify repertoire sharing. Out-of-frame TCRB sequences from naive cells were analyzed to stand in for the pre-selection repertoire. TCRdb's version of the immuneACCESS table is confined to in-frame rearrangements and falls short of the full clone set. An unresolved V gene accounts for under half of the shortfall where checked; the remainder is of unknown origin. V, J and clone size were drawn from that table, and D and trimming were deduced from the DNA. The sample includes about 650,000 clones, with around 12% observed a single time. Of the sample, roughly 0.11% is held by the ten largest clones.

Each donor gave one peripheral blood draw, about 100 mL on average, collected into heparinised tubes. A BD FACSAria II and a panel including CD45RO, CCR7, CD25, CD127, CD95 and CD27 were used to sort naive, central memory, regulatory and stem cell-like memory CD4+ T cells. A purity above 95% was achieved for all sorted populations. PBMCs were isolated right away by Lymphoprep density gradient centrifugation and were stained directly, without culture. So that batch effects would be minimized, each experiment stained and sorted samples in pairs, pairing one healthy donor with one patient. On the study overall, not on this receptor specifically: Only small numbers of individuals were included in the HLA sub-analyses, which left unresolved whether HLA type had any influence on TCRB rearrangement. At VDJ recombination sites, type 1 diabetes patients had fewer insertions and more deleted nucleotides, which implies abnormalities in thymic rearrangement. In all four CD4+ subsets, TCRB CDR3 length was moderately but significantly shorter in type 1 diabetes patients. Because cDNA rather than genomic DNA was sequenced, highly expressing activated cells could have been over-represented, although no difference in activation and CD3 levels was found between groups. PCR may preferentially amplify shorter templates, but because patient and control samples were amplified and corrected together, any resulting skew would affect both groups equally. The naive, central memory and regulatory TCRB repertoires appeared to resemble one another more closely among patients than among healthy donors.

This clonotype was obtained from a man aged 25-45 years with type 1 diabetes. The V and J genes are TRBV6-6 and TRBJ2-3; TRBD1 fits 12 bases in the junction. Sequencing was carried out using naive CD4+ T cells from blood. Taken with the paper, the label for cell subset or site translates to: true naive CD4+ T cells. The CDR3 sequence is CASGGTGGSSTDTQYF. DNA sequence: TGTGCCAGCGGCGGGACAGGGGGCAGCAGCACAGATACGCAGTATTTT.